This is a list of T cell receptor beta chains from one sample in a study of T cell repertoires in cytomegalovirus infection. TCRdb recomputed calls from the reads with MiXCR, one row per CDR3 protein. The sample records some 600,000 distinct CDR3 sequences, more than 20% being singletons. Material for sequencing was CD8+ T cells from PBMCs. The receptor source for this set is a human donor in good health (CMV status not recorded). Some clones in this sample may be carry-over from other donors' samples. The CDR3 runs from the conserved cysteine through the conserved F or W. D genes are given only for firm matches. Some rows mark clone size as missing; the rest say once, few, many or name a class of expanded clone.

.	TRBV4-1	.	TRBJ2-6	TGCGCCAGCAGCCATGGAGAGGCCGGTCTTTTTGGGGCCAACGTCCTGACTTTC	CASSHGEAGLFGANVLTF
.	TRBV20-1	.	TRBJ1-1	TGCAGTGCTCCGAACGGACAGACGAACACTGAAGCTTTCTTT	CSAPNGQTNTEAFF
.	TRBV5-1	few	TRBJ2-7	TGCGCCAGCAGCTCACCAGACAGGAGCTACGAGCAGTACTTC	CASSSPDRSYEQYF
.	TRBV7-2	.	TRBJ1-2	TGTGCCAGCGGGGACCAGGGGATGCTCTATGGCTACACCTTC	CASGDQGMLYGYTF
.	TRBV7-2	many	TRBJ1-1	TGTGCCAGCAGCTTTAGGAACATGAACACTGAAGCTTTCTTT	CASSFRNMNTEAFF
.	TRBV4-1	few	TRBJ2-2	TGCGCCAGCAGCCATTCCGGACCCGGGGAGCTGTTTTTT	CASSHSGPGELFF
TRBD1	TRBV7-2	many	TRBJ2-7	TGTGCCAGCAGCAAAGACAGGGGCTCCTACGAGCAGTACTTC	CASSKDRGSYEQYF
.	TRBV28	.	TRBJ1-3	TGTGCCAGCAGTTTTGGGGCTAACATATATTTT	CASSFGANIYF
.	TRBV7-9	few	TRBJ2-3	TGTGCCAGCAGCTTAGGATCCGGCCCCACAGATACGCAGTATTTT	CASSLGSGPTDTQYF
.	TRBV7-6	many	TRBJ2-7	TGTGCCAGCAGCTTAAACGTGTTCCACGAGCAGTACTTC	CASSLNVFHEQYF
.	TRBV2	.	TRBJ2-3	TGTGCCAGCACCCTTTCAGCAGATACGCAGTATTTT	CASTLSADTQYF
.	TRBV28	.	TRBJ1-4	TGTGCCAGCAGTTTCTACGGGGGGGGTGAAAAACTGTTTTTT	CASSFYGGGEKLFF
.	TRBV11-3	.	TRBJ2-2	TGTGCCAGCAGCTCGCATACGGGGTTCGGGGAGCTGTTTTTT	CASSSHTGFGELFF
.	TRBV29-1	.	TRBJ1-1	TGCAGCGTAAGGGGATCCCCCAACACTGAAGCTTTCTTT	CSVRGSPNTEAFF
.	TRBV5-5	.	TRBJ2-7	TGTGTCAGCAGCTTCGACAGTGGCGAGCAGTACTTC	CVSSFDSGEQYF
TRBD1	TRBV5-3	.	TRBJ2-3	TGTGCCAGCAGCTCTGGACAGGGATGGATGATCACAGATACGCAGTATTTT	CASSSGQGWMITDTQYF
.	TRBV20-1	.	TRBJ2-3	TGCAGTGCTAGAGAGTCGATGGGTGGCACAGATACGCAGTATTTT	CSARESMGGTDTQYF
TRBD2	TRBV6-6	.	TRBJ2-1	TGTGCCAGCAGTACGACTAGCGGGGGGGCCTATAGCTCCTACAATGAGCAGTTCTTC	CASSTTSGGAYSSYNEQFF
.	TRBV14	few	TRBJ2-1	TGTGCCAGCAGCCTATCGGGGTACGCTTTGGGCAATGAGCAGTTCTTC	CASSLSGYALGNEQFF
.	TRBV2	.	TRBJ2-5	TGTGCTATAGGGCGCGTGGAAGAGACCCAGTACTTC	CAIGRVEETQYF
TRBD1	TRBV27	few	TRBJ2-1	TGTGCCAGCACTCAGGGACAGCTAAACAATGAGCAGTTCTTC	CASTQGQLNNEQFF
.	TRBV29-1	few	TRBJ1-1	TGCAGCGTTGATGGGGCTTTCTTT	CSVDGAFF
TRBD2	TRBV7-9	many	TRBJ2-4	TGTGCCAGCAGCTTGACTAGCGGGACATCAGGTGACATTCAGTACTTC	CASSLTSGTSGDIQYF
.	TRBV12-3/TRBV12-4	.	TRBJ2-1	TGTGCCAGCAGTTCCATTGAGCAGTTCTTC	CASSSIEQFF
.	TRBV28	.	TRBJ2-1	TGTGCCAGCAGTTTAAGGATCCAGAGCTCCTACAATGAGCAGTTCTTC	CASSLRIQSSYNEQFF
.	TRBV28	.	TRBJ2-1	TGTGCCAGCAGTTTTTGGGGTGGTGAGCAGTTCTTC	CASSFWGGEQFF
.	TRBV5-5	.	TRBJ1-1	TGTGCCAGCAGCTTGGAAGAGGTAGAAGCTTTCTTT	CASSLEEVEAFF
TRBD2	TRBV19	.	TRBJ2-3	TGTGCCAGTAGTAAGCGGGGGGGATCAGATACGCAGTATTTT	CASSKRGGSDTQYF
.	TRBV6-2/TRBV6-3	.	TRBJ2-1	TGTGCCAGCAGTTACGGGGGGCTGGATGAGCAGTTCTTC	CASSYGGLDEQFF
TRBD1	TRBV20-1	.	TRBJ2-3	TGCAGTGCTAGAGTTCCGGACAGACAGGGGAGCACAGATACGCAGTATTTT	CSARVPDRQGSTDTQYF